This T cell receptor beta chain came from a study of blood T cell repertoires in COVID-19. The wider study: Samples of COVID-19 (acute and convalescent) were obtained from the United States, Italy and Spain. PBMCs, B-cell-depleted T cells, or T cells provided the cDNA or gDNA that made up the material.

Per the germline V gene, CDR1 is LGHNA and CDR2 is YSLEER. The CDR3 totals 19 residues. Trimming stripped 4 bases from V and 0 bases from J, with 22 bases between. Using immunoSEQ multiplex PCR, the repertoire was profiled, and TCRdb retains in-frame clones only, with some absent. This table has around 99,000 clones, roughly 84% appearing once. The sequencing input was peripheral blood. This TCR derives from a human donor in a cohort sampled during active COVID-19. The rearrangement uses TRBV4-3 and TRBJ2-1; D is perhaps TRBD1 (5 bases). CDR3 in amino acids: CASSPSPLGAQSSYNEQFF. In DNA form, the CDR3 reads TGCGCCAGCAGCCCGTCCCCCCTAGGGGCACAGAGCTCCTACAATGAGCAGTTCTTC.